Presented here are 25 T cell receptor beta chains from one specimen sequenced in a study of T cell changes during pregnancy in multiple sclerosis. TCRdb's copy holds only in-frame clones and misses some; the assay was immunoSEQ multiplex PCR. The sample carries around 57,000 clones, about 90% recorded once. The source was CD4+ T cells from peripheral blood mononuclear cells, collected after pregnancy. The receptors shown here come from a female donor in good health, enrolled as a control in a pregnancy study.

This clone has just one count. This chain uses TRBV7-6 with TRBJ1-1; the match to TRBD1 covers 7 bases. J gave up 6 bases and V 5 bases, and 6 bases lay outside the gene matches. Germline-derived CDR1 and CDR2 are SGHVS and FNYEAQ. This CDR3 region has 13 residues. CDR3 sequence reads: CASSVTGRSEAFF. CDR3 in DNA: TGTGCCAGCAGCGTGACAGGGAGGTCTGAAGCTTTCTTT. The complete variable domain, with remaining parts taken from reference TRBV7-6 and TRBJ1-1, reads GAGVSQSPRYKVTKRGQDVALRCDPISGHVSLYWYRQALGQGPEFLTYFNYEAQQDKSGLPNDRFSAERPEGSISTLTIQRTEQRDSAMYRCASSVTGRSEAFFGQGTRLTVV.

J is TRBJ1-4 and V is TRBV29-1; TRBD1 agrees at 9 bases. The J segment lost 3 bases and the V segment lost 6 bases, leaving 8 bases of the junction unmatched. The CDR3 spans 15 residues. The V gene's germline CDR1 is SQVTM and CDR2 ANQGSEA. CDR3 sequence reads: CSVVDRGVSNEKLFF. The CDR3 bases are TGCAGCGTGGTAGACAGGGGGGTGTCTAATGAAAAACTGTTTTTT.

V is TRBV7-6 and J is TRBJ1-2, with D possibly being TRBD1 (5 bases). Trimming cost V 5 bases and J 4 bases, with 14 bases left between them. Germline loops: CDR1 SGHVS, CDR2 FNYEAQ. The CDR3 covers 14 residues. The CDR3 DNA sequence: TGTGCCAGCAGCCCATCGGGGGGAGGCTATGGCTACACCTTC. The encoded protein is CASSPSGGGYGYTF. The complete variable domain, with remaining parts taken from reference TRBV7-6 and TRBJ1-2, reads GAGVSQSPRYKVTKRGQDVALRCDPISGHVSLYWYRQALGQGPEFLTYFNYEAQQDKSGLPNDRFSAERPEGSISTLTIQRTEQRDSAMYRCASSPSGGGYGYTFGSGTRLTVV.

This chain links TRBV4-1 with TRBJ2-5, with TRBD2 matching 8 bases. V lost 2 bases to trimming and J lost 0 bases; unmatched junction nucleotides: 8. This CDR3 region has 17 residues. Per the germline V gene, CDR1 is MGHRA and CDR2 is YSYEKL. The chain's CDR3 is CASSQPLGRGDQETQYF. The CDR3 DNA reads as TGCGCCAGCAGCCAACCCCTAGGGCGGGGGGACCAAGAGACCCAGTACTTC.

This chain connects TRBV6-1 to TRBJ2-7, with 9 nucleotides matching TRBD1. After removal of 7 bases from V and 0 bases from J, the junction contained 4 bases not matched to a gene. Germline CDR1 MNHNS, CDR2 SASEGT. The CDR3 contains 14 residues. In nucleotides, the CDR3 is TGTGCCAGCATCCGGGACAGGGTCTCCTACGAGCAGTACTTC. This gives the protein CASIRDRVSYEQYF.

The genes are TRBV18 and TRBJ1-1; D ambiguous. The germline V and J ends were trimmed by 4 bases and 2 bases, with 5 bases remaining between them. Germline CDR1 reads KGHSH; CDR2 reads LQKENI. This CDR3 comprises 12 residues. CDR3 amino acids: CASSRDNTEAFF. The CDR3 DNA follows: TGTGCCAGCTCACGAGATAACACTGAAGCTTTCTTT. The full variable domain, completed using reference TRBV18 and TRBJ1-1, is NAGVMQNPRHLVRRRGQEARLRCSPMKGHSHVYWYRQLPEEGLKFMVYLQKENIIDESGMPKERFSAEFPKEGPSILRIQQVVRGDSAAYFCASSRDNTEAFFGQGTRLTVV.

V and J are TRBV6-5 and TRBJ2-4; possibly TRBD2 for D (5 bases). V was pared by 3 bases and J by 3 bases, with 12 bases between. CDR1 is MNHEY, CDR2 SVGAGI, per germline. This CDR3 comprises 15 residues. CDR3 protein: CASSYPAAVKNIQYF. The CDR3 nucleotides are TGTGCCAGCAGTTATCCGGCAGCGGTCAAAAACATTCAGTACTTC.

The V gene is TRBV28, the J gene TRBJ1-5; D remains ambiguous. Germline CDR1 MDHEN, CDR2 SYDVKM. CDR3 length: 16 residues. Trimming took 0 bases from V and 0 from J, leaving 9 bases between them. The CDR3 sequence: CASSLWPDNSNQPQHF. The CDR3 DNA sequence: TGTGCCAGCAGTTTATGGCCAGACAATAGCAATCAGCCCCAGCATTTT.

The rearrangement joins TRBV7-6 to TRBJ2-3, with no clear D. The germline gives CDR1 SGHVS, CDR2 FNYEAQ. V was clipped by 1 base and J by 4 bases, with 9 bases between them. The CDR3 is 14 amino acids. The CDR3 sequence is CASSLVGIADTQYF. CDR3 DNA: TGTGCCAGCAGCTTAGTGGGCATCGCAGATACGCAGTATTTT.

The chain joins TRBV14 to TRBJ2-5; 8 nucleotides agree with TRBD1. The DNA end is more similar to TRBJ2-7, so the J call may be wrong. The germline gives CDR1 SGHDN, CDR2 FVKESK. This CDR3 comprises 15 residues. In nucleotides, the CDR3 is TGTGCCAGCAGCCAAGGACAGGGGATGGCCTACGAGCAGTACTTC. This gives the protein CASSQGQGMAYEQYF.

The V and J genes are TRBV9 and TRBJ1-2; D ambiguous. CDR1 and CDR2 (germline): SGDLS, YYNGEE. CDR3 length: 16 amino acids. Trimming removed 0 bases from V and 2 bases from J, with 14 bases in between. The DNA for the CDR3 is TGTGCCAGCAGCGTAGAGGAGAAACGAGGGAACTATGGCTACACCTTC. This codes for CASSVEEKRGNYGYTF.

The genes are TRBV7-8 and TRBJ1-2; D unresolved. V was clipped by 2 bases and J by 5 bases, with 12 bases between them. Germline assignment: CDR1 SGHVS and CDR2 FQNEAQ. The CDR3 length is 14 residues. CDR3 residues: CASSLNAGAYGYTF. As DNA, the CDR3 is TGTGCCAGCAGCTTAAACGCCGGAGCATATGGCTACACCTTC. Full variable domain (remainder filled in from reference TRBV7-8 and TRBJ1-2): GAGVSQSPRYKVAKRGQDVALRCDPISGHVSLFWYQQALGQGPEFLTYFQNEAQLDKSGLPSDRFFAERPEGSVSTLKIQRTQQEDSAVYLCASSLNAGAYGYTFGSGTRLTVV.

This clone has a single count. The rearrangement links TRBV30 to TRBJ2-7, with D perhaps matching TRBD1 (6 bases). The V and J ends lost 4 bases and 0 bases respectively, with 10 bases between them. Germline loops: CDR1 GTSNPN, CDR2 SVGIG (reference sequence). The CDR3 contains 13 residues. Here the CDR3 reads CAWNAQGSYEQYF. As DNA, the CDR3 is TGTGCCTGGAACGCACAGGGCTCCTACGAGCAGTACTTC.

Written as DNA, the CDR3 is TGTGCCAGCAGCCCCTCCCGGGCAACTAATGAAAAACTGTTTTTT. Protein sequence: CASSPSRATNEKLFF. V and J are TRBV5-4 and TRBJ1-4, with D uncertain. Germline V lookup: CDR1 SGHNT, CDR2 YYREEE (reference sequence). There are 15 residues in the CDR3. V lost 4 bases, J lost 0 bases, and 10 bases lay in between.

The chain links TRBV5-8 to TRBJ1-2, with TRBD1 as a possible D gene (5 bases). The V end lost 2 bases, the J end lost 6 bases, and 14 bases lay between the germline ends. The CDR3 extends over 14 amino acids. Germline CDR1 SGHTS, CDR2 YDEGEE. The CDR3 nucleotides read TGTGCCAGCAGCTTAGGGGCCCCTGGGAATGGCTACACCTTC. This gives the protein CASSLGAPGNGYTF. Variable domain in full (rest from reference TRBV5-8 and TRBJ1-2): EAGVTQSPTHLIKTRGQQATLRCSPISGHTSVYWYQQALGLGLQFLLWYDEGEERNRGNFPPRFSGRQFPNYSSELNVNALELEDSALYLCASSLGAPGNGYTFGSGTRLTVV.

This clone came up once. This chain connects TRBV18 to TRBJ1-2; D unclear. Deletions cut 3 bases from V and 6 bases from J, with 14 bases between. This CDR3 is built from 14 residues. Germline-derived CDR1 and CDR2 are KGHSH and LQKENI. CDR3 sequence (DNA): TGTGCCAGCTCACCTCTCCATGGGCAGGATGGCTACACCTTC. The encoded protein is CASSPLHGQDGYTF.

CDR3 nucleotides: TGTGCCATCCCCAGTGGGGGGGAGACCCAGTACTTC. Translated: CAIPSGGETQYF. This chain connects TRBV7-9 to TRBJ2-5; a weak D match, TRBD2 (6 bases). Germline lookup yields CDR1 SEHNR and CDR2 FQNEAQ (reference sequence). V shed 10 bases and J shed 5 bases, with 14 bases lying between them. This CDR3 comprises 12 residues.

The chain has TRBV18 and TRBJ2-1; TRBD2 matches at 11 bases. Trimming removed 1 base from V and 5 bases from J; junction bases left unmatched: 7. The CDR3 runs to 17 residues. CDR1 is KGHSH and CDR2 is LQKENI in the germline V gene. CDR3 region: CASSPQLAGGPHNEQFF. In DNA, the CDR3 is TGTGCCAGCTCACCACAGCTAGCGGGGGGCCCCCACAATGAGCAGTTCTTC.

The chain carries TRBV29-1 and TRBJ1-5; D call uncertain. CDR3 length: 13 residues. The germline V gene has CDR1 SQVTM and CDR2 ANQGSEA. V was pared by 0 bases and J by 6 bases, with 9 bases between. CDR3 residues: CSVEELRGQPQHF. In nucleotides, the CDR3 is TGCAGCGTTGAAGAACTGAGAGGTCAGCCCCAGCATTTT.

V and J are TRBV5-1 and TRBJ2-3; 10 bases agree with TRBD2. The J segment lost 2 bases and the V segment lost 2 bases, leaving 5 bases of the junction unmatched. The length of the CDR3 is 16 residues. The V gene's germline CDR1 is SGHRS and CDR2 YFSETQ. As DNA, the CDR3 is TGCGCCAGCAGCTTAACTAGCGGGAATCCCACAGATACGCAGTATTTT. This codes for CASSLTSGNPTDTQYF.

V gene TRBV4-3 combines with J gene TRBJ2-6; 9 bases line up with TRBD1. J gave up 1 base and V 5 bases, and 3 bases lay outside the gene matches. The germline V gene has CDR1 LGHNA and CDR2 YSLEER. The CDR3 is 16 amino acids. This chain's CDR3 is CASSGDRVSGANVLTF. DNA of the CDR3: TGCGCCAGCAGCGGGGACAGGGTATCTGGGGCCAACGTCCTGACTTTC.

The CDR3 loop is CATSRRGTEGYTF. For the CDR3, the DNA is TGTGCCACCAGCAGACGTGGGACAGAAGGTTACACCTTC. This sequence joins TRBV15 and TRBJ1-2; 7 bases line up with TRBD1. V shed 2 bases, J shed 11 bases, and the junction held 8 bases outside the gene matches. The CDR3 totals 13 residues. CDR1 is LNHNV, CDR2 YYDKDF, per germline (reference sequence).

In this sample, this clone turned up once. CDR3 protein: CASSLVTSGAAQETQYF. As DNA, the CDR3 is TGTGCCAGCAGCTTAGTTACTAGCGGGGCGGCCCAGGAGACCCAGTACTTC. The chain uses TRBV7-2 and TRBJ2-5; 10 bases match TRBD2. Germline lookup yields CDR1 SGHTA and CDR2 FQGNSA. The trim removed 1 base at V and 5 bases at J, leaving 10 bases unmatched. This CDR3 contains 17 residues.

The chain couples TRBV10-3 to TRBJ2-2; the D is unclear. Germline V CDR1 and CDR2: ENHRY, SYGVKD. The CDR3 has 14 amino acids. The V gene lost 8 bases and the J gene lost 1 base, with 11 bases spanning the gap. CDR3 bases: TGTGCCATCCGGTTTCAGGTGAACACCGGGGAGCTGTTTTTT. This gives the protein CAIRFQVNTGELFF.

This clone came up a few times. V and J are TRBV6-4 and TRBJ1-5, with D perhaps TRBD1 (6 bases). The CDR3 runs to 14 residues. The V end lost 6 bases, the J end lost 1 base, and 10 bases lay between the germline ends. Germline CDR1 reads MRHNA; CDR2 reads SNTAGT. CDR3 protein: CASRGDTSNQPQHF. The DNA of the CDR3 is TGTGCCAGCAGAGGGGACACCAGCAATCAGCCCCAGCATTTT.